This is a list of T cell receptor beta chains from one sample in a study of cytomegalovirus exposure and HLA in healthy donors. Assay: immunoSEQ multiplex PCR; the TCRdb copy retains only in-frame clones and omits some. The profile shows about 190,000 clones, 75% to 90% of them singletons. The sample consisted of PBMCs. The receptor source for this set is a woman in her thirties in good health and CMV-seronegative. CDR3s include the opening cysteine and the closing phenylalanine or tryptophan. D genes are given only for firm matches. Size is omitted from some rows. Given values are once, few, many or a class for expanded clones.

abundance | j_gene | v_gene | d_gene | CDR3nt | CDR3aa
- | TRBJ1-1 | TRBV2 | - | TGTGCCAGCAGTGATACCCCCGGCACTGAAGCTTTCTTT | CASSDTPGTEAFF
- | TRBJ2-7 | TRBV5-1 | TRBD2 | TGCGCCAGCGCCTTTGTTAGCGGGAGCGATTACGAGCAGTACTTC | CASAFVSGSDYEQYF
- | TRBJ2-2 | TRBV2 | - | TGTGCCAGCGCGGGACAGAGAAACACCGGGGAGCTGTTTTTT | CASAGQRNTGELFF
once | TRBJ2-7 | TRBV7-8 | TRBD2 | TGTGCCAGCAGTAGACTAGCGGGTGAGCAGTACTTC | CASSRLAGEQYF
- | TRBJ2-1 | TRBV6-5 | - | TGTGCCAGCAGTTCCCGGCTAGATGGTGAGCAGTTCTTC | CASSSRLDGEQFF
- | TRBJ2-1 | TRBV7-9 | TRBD2 | TGTGCCAGCAGCTTACACGGGACTAGGGGGGGGAATGAGCAGTTCTTC | CASSLHGTRGGNEQFF
- | TRBJ2-1 | TRBV28 | TRBD2 | TGTGCCAGCAGCCTAACTAGCGGATCCTACAATGAGCAGTTCTTC | CASSLTSGSYNEQFF
- | TRBJ2-3 | TRBV10-1 | TRBD1 | TGCGCCAGCAGTTGGACAGGGGCAGATACGCAGTATTTT | CASSWTGADTQYF
- | TRBJ2-6 | TRBV7-9 | - | TGTGCCAGCAGAGGGAGACTCTTCTCTGGGGCCAACGTCCTGACTTTC | CASRGRLFSGANVLTF
- | TRBJ2-3 | TRBV4-2 | TRBD2 | TGTGCCAGCAGTCAGGGACTAGCGGGTACAGATACGCAGTATTTT | CASSQGLAGTDTQYF
- | TRBJ2-1 | TRBV6-6 | - | TGTGCCAGCAGTCCACTGACACTTGACGAATACAATGAGCAGTTCTTC | CASSPLTLDEYNEQFF
once | TRBJ2-1 | TRBV2 | TRBD1 | TGTGCCAGCACACTCGGACAGGGGGCGGTCTACAATGAGCAGTTCTTC | CASTLGQGAVYNEQFF
- | TRBJ2-7 | TRBV5-8 | - | TGTGCCAGCAGCTTGGCAGGGCTGGACGAGCAGTACTTC | CASSLAGLDEQYF
- | TRBJ2-2 | TRBV7-3 | - | TGTGCCAGCAGCTTACACTCGACCGGGGAGCTGTTTTTT | CASSLHSTGELFF
once | TRBJ1-1 | TRBV7-2 | - | TGTGCCAGCAGCTTAGATAGGGGTGGGACTGAAGCTTTCTTT | CASSLDRGGTEAFF
- | TRBJ1-2 | TRBV28 | TRBD1 | TGTGCCAGCAGTCAGGGTGCGGGGCAGGGGGACTATGGCTACACCTTC | CASSQGAGQGDYGYTF
- | TRBJ2-7 | TRBV4-1 | TRBD1 | TGCGCCAGCAGCCAAGAGGGACAGGCCTTCTACGAGCAGTACTTC | CASSQEGQAFYEQYF
- | TRBJ1-3 | TRBV2 | - | TGTGCCAGCAAGCAGAGGCTAAACACCATATATTTT | CASKQRLNTIYF
- | TRBJ2-6 | TRBV10-1 | - | TGCGCCAGTGGGAGCTCTGGGGCCAACGTCCTGACTTTC | CASGSSGANVLTF
- | TRBJ2-2 | TRBV9 | TRBD2 | TGTGCCAGCAGCGTAGCTACGGGAGGGTATAGCACCGGGGAGCTGTTTTTT | CASSVATGGYSTGELFF
- | TRBJ1-2 | TRBV13 | - | TGTGCCAGCAGCTTATTTTCCCTTAACTATGGCTACACCTTC | CASSLFSLNYGYTF
- | TRBJ1-2 | TRBV6-1 | TRBD1 | TGTGCCAGCAGGAAGGACAGGGGGTTTGGCTATGGCTACACCTTC | CASRKDRGFGYGYTF
- | TRBJ1-2 | TRBV18 | TRBD1 | TGTGCCAGCTCACAAAACGACAGGGGAGGGAACTATGGCTACACCTTC | CASSQNDRGGNYGYTF
few | TRBJ1-5 | TRBV5-8 | - | TGTGCCAGTAGTAATAGCAATCAGCCCCAGCATTTT | CASSNSNQPQHF
- | TRBJ2-7 | TRBV11-2 | - | TGTGCCAGCAGCTTAATGCCAGCGGGCCTGATATACGAGCAGTACTTC | CASSLMPAGLIYEQYF
once | TRBJ1-1 | TRBV10-3 | - | TGTGCCACAGCCTTACAGGGGAACACTGAAGCTTTCTTT | CATALQGNTEAFF
- | TRBJ1-4 | TRBV6-1 | - | TGTGCCGTGTGGCAGGTCGGCGAAAAACTGTTTTTT | CAVWQVGEKLFF
- | TRBJ1-1 | TRBV28 | - | TGTGCCAGTCGATCGGGGAACACTGAAGCTTTCTTT | CASRSGNTEAFF
- | TRBJ2-7 | TRBV5-1 | TRBD2 | TGCGCCAGCAGCAGCCCCCGCGGGACTAACTCCTACGAGCAGTACTTC | CASSSPRGTNSYEQYF
- | TRBJ2-3 | TRBV19 | TRBD1 | TGTGCCAGTAATAGGGGGCGCGAGGATACGCAGTATTTT | CASNRGREDTQYF
once | TRBJ2-3 | TRBV5-4 | - | TGTGCCAGCAGCTCCGGACAGCGGGATACGCAGTATTTT | CASSSGQRDTQYF
- | TRBJ2-2 | TRBV2 | - | TGTGCCAGCAGGGAGGGGGCGGGCACCGGGGAGCTGTTTTTT | CASREGAGTGELFF
- | TRBJ1-2 | TRBV19 | - | TGTGCCAGTAGTATGGGGGCCTTGGGCAACTATGGCTACACCTTC | CASSMGALGNYGYTF
once | TRBJ2-5 | TRBV5-4 | - | TGTGCCAGCAGCTTGGTGTCTACCCAAGAGACCCAGTACTTC | CASSLVSTQETQYF
once | TRBJ1-2 | TRBV6-1 | - | TGTGCCAGCAGTGTCCGGGGGAACTATGGCTACACCTTC | CASSVRGNYGYTF
few | TRBJ2-7 | TRBV27 | TRBD1 | TGTGCCAGCAGTTTCTACAGGGGTTCTCCCGAGCAGTACTTC | CASSFYRGSPEQYF
few | TRBJ2-7 | TRBV5-4 | TRBD2 | TGTGCCAGCAGCGCAACTAGCGGGAGTTTCTACGAGCAGTACTTC | CASSATSGSFYEQYF
- | TRBJ2-1 | TRBV7-9 | - | TGTGCCAGCAGCTTAGGGGGGGAGGTTTACAATGAGCAGTTCTTC | CASSLGGEVYNEQFF
- | TRBJ2-1 | TRBV28 | TRBD2 | TGTGCCAGCAGGTGGACTAGCGACAATGAGCAGTTCTTC | CASRWTSDNEQFF
- | TRBJ2-1 | TRBV7-9 | - | TGTGCCAGCAGCTATCCCAGGGTGGATGAGCAGTTCTTC | CASSYPRVDEQFF
- | TRBJ2-7 | TRBV28 | TRBD2 | TGTGCCAGCAGCCTCCCCGCGGGGAGGGACGAGCAGTACTTC | CASSLPAGRDEQYF
once | TRBJ2-1 | TRBV29-1 | TRBD2 | TGCAGCGTTGGGACTAGCGGGGGGCCACGGGAGCAGTTCTTC | CSVGTSGGPREQFF
once | TRBJ2-7 | TRBV19 | TRBD1 | TGTGCCAGTAGTCCGGACAGGGACGCCTTCTACGAGCAGTACTTC | CASSPDRDAFYEQYF
- | TRBJ2-1 | TRBV18 | TRBD2 | TGTGCCAGCTCGCCTCCGACTAGCGGTAATACCTACAATGAGCAGTTCTTC | CASSPPTSGNTYNEQFF
- | TRBJ1-2 | TRBV19 | TRBD1 | TGTGCCAGTACCCCTTCGAGGGGGCACTATGGCTACACCTTC | CASTPSRGHYGYTF
- | TRBJ1-2 | TRBV21-1 | - | TGTGCCAGCAGCGCTGACAGGGGTATGGATGGCTACACCTTC | CASSADRGMDGYTF
- | TRBJ2-1 | TRBV28 | - | TGTGCCAGCAGTCTCCCCGGGACTCTTTACAATGAGCAGTTCTTC | CASSLPGTLYNEQFF
once | TRBJ1-1 | TRBV29-1 | TRBD1 | TGCAGCGGAGGACAGGGCGACACTGAAGCTTTCTTT | CSGGQGDTEAFF
- | TRBJ2-2 | TRBV7-9 | TRBD2 | TGTGCCAGCAGCTCACCAACTAGCGGGAGAAGTAACACCGGGGAGCTGTTTTTT | CASSSPTSGRSNTGELFF
- | TRBJ1-5 | TRBV28 | TRBD1 | TGTGCCAGCAGACTTGACAGGGGAACCCAGCCCCAGCATTTT | CASRLDRGTQPQHF
- | TRBJ2-1 | TRBV27 | TRBD2 | TGTGCCAGCAGTCCAAAAGCGGGAGTGGTATCTGAGCAGTTCTTC | CASSPKAGVVSEQFF
- | TRBJ2-7 | TRBV5-6 | TRBD2 | TGTGCCAGCAACTTGGGACTAGCGGGGGGTGAGCAGTACTTC | CASNLGLAGGEQYF
once | TRBJ2-1 | TRBV19 | - | TGTGCCAGTAGTATTGGGCGGGCCCCGGGGAGTGAGCAGTTCTTC | CASSIGRAPGSEQFF
once | TRBJ2-2 | TRBV7-8 | - | TGTGCCAGCAGCTCCCGACGGACAGAGGTCGGGGAGCTGTTTTTT | CASSSRRTEVGELFF
- | TRBJ2-7 | TRBV6-5 | TRBD2 | TGTGCCAGCAGTTACCTAGCGGGTGCCTCCTACGAGCAGTACTTC | CASSYLAGASYEQYF